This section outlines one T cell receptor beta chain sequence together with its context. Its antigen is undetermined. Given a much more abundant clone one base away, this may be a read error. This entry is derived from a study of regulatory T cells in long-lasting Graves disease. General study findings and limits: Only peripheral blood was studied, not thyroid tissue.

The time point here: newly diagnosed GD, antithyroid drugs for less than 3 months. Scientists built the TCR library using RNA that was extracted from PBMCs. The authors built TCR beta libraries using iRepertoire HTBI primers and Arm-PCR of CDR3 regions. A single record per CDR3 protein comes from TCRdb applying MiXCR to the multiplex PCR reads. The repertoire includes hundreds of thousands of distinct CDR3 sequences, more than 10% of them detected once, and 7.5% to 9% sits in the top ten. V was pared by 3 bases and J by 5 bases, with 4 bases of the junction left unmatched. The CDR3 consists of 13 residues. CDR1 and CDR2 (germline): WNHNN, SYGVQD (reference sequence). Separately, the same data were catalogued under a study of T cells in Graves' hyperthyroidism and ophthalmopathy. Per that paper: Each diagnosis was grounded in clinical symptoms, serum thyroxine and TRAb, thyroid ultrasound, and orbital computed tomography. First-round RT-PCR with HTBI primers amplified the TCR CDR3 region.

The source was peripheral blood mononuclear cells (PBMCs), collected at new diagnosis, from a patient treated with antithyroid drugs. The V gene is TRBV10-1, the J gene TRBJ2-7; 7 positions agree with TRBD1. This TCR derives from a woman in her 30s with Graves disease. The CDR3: CASSDIGGHEQYF. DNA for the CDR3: TGCGCCAGCAGTGATATAGGGGGCCACGAGCAGTACTTC.